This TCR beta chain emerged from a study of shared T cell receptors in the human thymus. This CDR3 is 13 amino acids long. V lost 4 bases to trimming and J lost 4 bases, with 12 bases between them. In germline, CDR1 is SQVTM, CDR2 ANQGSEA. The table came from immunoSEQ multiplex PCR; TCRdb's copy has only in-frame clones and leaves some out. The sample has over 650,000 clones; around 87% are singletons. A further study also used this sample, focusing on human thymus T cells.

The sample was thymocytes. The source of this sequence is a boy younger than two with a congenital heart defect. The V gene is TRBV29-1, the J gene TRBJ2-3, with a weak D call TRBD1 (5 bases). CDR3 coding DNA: TGCAGCGTTGGAGGACATCCCCCAGATACGCAGTATTTT. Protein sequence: CSVGGHPPDTQYF.